These 3 T cell receptor beta chains were all obtained from the same sample, sequenced in a study of blood T cell repertoires in COVID-19. The method was immunoSEQ multiplex PCR; TCRdb's version includes in-frame clones alone and lacks a portion of them. The sample holds 90,000 to 110,000 clones, 65% to 90% seen once. Sequences were obtained from peripheral blood. The source is a man older than 75 with acute or convalescent COVID-19.

The rearrangement uses TRBV12-3 or TRBV12-4 and TRBJ2-5; TRBD2 is a possible D gene (5 bases). The length of the CDR3 is 13 residues. V was shortened by 5 bases and J by 5 bases, with 12 bases between the two germline ends. Here the CDR3 reads CASSQTSQETQYF. In DNA form, the CDR3 reads TGTGCCAGCAGTCAAACTAGTCAGGAGACCCAGTACTTC.

V is TRBV30 and J is TRBJ2-4; 8 bases line up with TRBD2. The length of the CDR3 is 15 residues. In germline, CDR1 is GTSNPN, CDR2 SVGIG (reference sequence). V dropped 3 bases and J dropped 0; count of bases not matched to a gene: 4. The CDR3 bases are TGTGCCTGGAGGGGCGGGGGGCTAGCCAAAAACATTCAGTACTTC. The encoded protein is CAWRGGGLAKNIQYF.

The chain joins TRBV5-1 to TRBJ2-2; TRBD1 aligns across 9 bases. The CDR3 runs 16 residues. Germline-derived CDR1 and CDR2 are SGHRS and YFSETQ. V shed 4 bases, J shed 2 bases, and the junction held 6 bases outside the gene matches. The CDR3 region is CASSRAGQGNTGELFF. The CDR3 DNA sequence: TGCGCCAGCAGCCGGGCGGGACAGGGTAACACCGGGGAGCTGTTTTTT.